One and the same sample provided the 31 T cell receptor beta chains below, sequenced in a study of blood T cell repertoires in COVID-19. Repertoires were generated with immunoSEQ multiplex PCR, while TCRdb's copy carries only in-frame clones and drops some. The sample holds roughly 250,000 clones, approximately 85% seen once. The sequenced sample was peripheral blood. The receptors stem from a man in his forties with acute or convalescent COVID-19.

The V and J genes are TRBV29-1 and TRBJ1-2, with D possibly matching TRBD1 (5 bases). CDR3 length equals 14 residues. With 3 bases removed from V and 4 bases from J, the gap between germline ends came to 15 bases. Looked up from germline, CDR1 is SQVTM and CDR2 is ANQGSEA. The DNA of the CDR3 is TGCAGCGTTGAGGGGTTGACAGATCCCTATGGCTACACCTTC. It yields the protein CSVEGLTDPYGYTF.

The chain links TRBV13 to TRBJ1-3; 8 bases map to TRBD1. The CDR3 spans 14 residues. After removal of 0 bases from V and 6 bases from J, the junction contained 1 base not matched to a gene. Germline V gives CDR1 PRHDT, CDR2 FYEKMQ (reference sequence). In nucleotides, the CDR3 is TGTGCCAGCAGCTTAGGGACAGGGGAAAACACCATATATTTT. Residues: CASSLGTGENTIYF.

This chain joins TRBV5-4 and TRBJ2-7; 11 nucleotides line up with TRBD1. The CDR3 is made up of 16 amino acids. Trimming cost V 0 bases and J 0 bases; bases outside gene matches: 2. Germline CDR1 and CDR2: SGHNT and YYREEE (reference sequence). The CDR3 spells CASSLGGQGASYEQYF. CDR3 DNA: TGTGCCAGCAGCTTGGGTGGACAGGGGGCCTCCTACGAGCAGTACTTC.

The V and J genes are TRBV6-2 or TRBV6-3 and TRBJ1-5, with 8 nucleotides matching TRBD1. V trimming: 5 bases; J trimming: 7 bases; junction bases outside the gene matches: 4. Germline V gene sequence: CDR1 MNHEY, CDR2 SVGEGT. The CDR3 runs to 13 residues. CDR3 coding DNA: TGTGCCAGCAGTACGCCAGGGGGCCAGCCCCAGCATTTT. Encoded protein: CASSTPGGQPQHF.

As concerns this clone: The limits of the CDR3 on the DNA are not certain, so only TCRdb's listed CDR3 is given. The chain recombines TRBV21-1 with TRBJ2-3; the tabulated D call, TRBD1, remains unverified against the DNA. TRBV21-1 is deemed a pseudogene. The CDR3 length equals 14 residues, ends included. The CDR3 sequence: CASWGQGSTDTQYF.

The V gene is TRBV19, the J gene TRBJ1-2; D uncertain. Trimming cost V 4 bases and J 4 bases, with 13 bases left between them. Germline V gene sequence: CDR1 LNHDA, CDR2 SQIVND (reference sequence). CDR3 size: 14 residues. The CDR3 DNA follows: TGTGCCAGTAGTACCCCGGGCAGCGGCTATGGCTACACCTTC. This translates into CASSTPGSGYGYTF.

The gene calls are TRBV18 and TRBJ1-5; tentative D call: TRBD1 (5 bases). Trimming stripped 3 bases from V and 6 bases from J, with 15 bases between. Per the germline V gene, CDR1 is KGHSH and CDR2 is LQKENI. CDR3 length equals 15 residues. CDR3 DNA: TGTGCCAGCTCACCCTTTGACAGTTTAGGTCAGCCCCAGCATTTT. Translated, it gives CASSPFDSLGQPQHF.

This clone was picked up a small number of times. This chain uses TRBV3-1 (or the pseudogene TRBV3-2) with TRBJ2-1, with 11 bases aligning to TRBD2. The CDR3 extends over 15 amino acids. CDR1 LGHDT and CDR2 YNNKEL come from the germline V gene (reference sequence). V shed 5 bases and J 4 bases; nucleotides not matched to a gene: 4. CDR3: CASSLTSGAYNEQFF. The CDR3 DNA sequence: TGTGCCAGCAGCTTGACTAGCGGGGCATACAATGAGCAGTTCTTC.

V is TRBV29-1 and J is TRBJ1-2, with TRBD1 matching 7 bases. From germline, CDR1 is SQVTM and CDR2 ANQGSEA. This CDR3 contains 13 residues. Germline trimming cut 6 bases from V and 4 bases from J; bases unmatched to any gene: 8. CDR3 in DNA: TGCAGCGTGTTTGGACAGGAAAGCTATGGCTACACCTTC. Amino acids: CSVFGQESYGYTF.

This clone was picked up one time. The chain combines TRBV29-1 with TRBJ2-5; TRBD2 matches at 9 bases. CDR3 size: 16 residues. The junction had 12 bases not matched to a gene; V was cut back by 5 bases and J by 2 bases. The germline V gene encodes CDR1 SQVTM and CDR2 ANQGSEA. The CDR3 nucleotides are TGCAGCGTTCCGTTGCCGGGACTAGCAGCACAAGAGACCCAGTACTTC. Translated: CSVPLPGLAAQETQYF.

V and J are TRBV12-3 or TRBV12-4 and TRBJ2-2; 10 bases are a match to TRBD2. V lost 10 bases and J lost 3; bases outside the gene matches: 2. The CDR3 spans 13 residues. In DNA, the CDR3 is TGTGCCATACTAGCGGGGTACACCGGGGAGCTGTTTTTT. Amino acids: CAILAGYTGELFF.

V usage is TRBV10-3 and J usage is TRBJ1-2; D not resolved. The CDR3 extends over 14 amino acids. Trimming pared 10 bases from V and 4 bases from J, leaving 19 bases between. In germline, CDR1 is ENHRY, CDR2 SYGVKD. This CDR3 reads CATLEQAAVYGYTF. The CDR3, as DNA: TGTGCCACCCTAGAGCAGGCAGCGGTCTATGGCTACACCTTC.

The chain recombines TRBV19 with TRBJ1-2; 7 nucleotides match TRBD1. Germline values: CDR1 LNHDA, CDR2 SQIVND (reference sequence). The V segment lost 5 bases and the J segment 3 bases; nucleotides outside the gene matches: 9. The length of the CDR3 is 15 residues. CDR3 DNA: TGTGCCAGTAGTGGGGACAGTGACGGGTACTATGGCTACACCTTC. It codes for CASSGDSDGYYGYTF.

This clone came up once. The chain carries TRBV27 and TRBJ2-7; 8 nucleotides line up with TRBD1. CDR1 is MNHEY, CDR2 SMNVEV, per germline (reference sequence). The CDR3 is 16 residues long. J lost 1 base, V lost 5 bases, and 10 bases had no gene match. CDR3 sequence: CASSSLQGQDSYEQYF. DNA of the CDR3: TGTGCCAGCAGTAGTCTCCAGGGACAGGATTCCTACGAGCAGTACTTC.

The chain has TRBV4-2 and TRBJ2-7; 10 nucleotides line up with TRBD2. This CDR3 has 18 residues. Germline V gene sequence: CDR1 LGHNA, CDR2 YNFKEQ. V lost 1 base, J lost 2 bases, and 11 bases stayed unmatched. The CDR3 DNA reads TGTGCCAGCAGCCAAGCCGCCCCCACTAGCGGGGTTACCTACGAGCAGTACTTC. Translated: CASSQAAPTSGVTYEQYF.

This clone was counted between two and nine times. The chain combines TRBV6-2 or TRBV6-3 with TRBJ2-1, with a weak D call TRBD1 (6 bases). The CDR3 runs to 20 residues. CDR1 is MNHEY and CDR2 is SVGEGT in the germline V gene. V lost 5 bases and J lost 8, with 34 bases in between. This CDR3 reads CASSAYHRTWGPQGRDEQFF. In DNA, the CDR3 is TGTGCCAGCAGTGCCTACCATAGGACCTGGGGGCCTCAGGGGCGCGATGAGCAGTTCTTC.

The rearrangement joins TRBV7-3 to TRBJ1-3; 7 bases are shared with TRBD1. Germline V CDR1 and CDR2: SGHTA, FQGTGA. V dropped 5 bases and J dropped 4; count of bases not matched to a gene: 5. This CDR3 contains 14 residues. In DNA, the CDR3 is TGTGCCAGCAGCCCCCAGGGGGACGGAAACACCATATATTTT. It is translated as CASSPQGDGNTIYF.

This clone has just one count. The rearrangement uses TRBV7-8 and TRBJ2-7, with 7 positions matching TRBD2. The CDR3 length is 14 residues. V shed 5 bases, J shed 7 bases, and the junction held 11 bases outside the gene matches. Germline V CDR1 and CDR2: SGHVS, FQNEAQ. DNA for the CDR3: TGTGCCAGCAGCCCAGGACTAGATAGAGGGGAGCAGTACTTC. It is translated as CASSPGLDRGEQYF.

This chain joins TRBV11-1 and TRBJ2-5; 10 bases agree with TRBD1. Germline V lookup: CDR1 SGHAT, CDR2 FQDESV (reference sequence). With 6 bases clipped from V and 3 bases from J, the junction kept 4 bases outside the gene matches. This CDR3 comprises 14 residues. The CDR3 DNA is TGTGCCAGCAGTTTGGGACAGGGGAAAGAGACCCAGTACTTC. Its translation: CASSLGQGKETQYF.

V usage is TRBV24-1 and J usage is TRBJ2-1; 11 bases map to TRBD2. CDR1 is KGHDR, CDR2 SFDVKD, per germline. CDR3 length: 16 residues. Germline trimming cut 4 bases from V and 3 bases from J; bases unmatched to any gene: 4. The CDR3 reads CATSERLAGGYNEQFF. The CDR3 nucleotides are TGTGCCACCAGTGAACGCCTAGCGGGGGGCTACAATGAGCAGTTCTTC.

The CDR3 DNA is TGTGCCAGCAGCTTGGCCACAGGACAGCCGGGGAACGAAAAACTGTTTTTT. It encodes CASSLATGQPGNEKLFF. This sequence joins TRBV5-5 and TRBJ1-4; weak D call: TRBD1 (6 bases). The ends were cut back, 0 bases at V and 8 bases at J, with 20 bases in the middle. Germline CDR1 is SGHKS and CDR2 is YYEKEE (reference sequence). This CDR3 comprises 17 residues.

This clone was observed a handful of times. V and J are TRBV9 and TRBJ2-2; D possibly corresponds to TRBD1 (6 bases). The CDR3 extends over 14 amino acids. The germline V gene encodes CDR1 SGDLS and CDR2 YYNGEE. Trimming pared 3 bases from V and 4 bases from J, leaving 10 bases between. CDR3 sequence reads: CASSETGPTGELFF. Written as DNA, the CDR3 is TGTGCCAGCAGCGAGACAGGACCCACCGGGGAGCTGTTTTTT.

The CDR3 sequence is CASSLGTVNYEQYF. DNA of the CDR3: TGTGCCAGCAGCCTCGGGACAGTGAACTACGAGCAGTACTTC. The rearrangement uses TRBV3-1 (or the pseudogene TRBV3-2) and TRBJ2-7; 7 bases are a match to TRBD1. CDR3 length equals 14 residues. CDR1 LGHDT and CDR2 YNNKEL come from the germline V gene (reference sequence). The V gene end was trimmed by 4 bases and the J gene end by 3 bases; junction bases not matched to a gene: 6.

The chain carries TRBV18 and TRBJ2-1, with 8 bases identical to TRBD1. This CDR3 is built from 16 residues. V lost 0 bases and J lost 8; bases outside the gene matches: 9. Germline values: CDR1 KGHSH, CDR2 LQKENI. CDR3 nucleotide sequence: TGTGCCAGCTCACCACCGAGTAGCAGGGGGCATGATGAGCAGTTCTTC. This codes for CASSPPSSRGHDEQFF.

Here the CDR3 reads CASRSSAKNIQYF. Here the CDR3 DNA reads TGCGCCAGCAGGTCCTCGGCCAAAAACATTCAGTACTTC. This rearrangement joins TRBV4-1 to TRBJ2-4; no definite D call. CDR3 size: 13 residues. V lost 6 bases and J 1 base, leaving 7 bases between the germline ends. CDR1 is MGHRA, CDR2 YSYEKL, per germline.

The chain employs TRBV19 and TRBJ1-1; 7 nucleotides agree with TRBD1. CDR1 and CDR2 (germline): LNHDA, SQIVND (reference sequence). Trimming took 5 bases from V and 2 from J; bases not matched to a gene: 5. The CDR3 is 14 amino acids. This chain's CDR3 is CASSPTGTNTEAFF. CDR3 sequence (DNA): TGTGCCAGTAGTCCGACAGGGACTAACACTGAAGCTTTCTTT.

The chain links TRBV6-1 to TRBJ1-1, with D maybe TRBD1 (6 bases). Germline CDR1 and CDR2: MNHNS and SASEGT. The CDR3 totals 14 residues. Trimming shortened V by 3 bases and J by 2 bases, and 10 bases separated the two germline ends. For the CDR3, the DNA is TGTGCCAGCAGTGATGGACAGACCAACACTGAAGCTTTCTTT. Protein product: CASSDGQTNTEAFF.

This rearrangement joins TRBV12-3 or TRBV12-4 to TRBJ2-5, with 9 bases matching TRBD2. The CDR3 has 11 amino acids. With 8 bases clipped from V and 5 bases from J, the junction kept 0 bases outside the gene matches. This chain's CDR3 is CASAGGETQYF. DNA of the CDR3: TGTGCCAGCGCGGGGGGGGAGACCCAGTACTTC.

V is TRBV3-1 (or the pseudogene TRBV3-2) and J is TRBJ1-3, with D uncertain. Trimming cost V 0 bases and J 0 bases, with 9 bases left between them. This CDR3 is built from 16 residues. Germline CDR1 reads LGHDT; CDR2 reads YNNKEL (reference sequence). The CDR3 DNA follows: TGTGCCAGCAGCCAAGATCCGGGAGCCTCTGGAAACACCATATATTTT. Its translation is CASSQDPGASGNTIYF.

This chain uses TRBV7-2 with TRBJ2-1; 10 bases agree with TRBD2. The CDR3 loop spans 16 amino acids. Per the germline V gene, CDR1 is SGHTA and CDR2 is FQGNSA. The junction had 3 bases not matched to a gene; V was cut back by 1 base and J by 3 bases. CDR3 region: CASSLEASGGYNEQFF. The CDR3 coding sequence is TGTGCCAGCAGCTTAGAAGCTAGCGGGGGCTACAATGAGCAGTTCTTC.

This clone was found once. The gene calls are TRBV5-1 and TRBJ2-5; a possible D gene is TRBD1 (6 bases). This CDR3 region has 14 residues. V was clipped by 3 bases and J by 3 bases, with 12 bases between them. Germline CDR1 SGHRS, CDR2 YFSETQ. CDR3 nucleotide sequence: TGCGCCAGCAGCTGGGGGACACAGGAAGAGACCCAGTACTTC. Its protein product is CASSWGTQEETQYF.